Below, 24 T cell receptor beta chains from the same sample are listed, as sequenced in a study of vaccination effects on CD4 cells after COVID-19. ViraFEST assay sequencing came after antigen-specific CD4+ T cells were expanded with viral peptide pools. Researchers isolated CD4+ T cells once approximately eleven days of culture had elapsed. The vaccine given was either BNT162b2 or mRNA-1273, in two doses. Their antigens remain unidentified. Using immunoSEQ multiplex PCR, the repertoire was profiled, and TCRdb retains in-frame clones only, with some absent. The table shows almost 70,000 clones, with 70% to 75% occurring only once. Specimen: CD4+ T cells from PBMCs cultured with HCoV-229E spike peptides, collected after COVID-19 vaccination. The receptors shown here come from a human donor who received a COVID-19 vaccine.

The rearrangement links TRBV5-6 to TRBJ2-2; the D gene is possibly TRBD1 (6 bases). There are 15 residues in the CDR3. Germline CDR1 SGHDT, CDR2 YYEEEE. V was shortened by 2 bases and J by 4 bases, with 12 bases between the two germline ends. The CDR3 here is CASSFYRVATGELFF. CDR3 DNA: TGTGCCAGCAGCTTTTACAGGGTGGCCACCGGGGAGCTGTTTTTT.

The chain carries TRBV25-1 and TRBJ2-5, with 11 bases lining up with TRBD1. CDR1 is MGHDK, CDR2 SYGVNS, per germline. J lost 5 bases, V lost 4 bases, and 9 bases had no gene match. CDR3 size: 16 residues. The CDR3 nucleotides read TGTGCCAGCAGTGGATTTCCGGGACAGGGGGAGGAGACCCAGTACTTC. It translates to CASSGFPGQGEETQYF.

The rearrangement joins TRBV18 to TRBJ1-4, with 7 bases identical to TRBD1. From germline, CDR1 is KGHSH and CDR2 LQKENI. After removal of 6 bases from V and 0 bases from J, the junction contained 16 bases not matched to a gene. This CDR3 is built from 19 residues. CDR3 amino acids: CASSRSPGQIVATNEKLFF. The CDR3 coding sequence is TGTGCCAGCTCGCGCTCCCCGGGACAGATAGTTGCAACTAATGAAAAACTGTTTTTT. Full variable domain (missing parts from reference TRBV18 and TRBJ1-4): NAGVMQNPRHLVRRRGQEARLRCSPMKGHSHVYWYRQLPEEGLKFMVYLQKENIIDESGMPKERFSAEFPKEGPSILRIQQVVRGDSAAYFCASSRSPGQIVATNEKLFFGSGTQLSVL.

This sequence joins TRBV3-1 (or the pseudogene TRBV3-2) and TRBJ2-1; 14 bases map to TRBD2. The germline gives CDR1 LGHDT, CDR2 YNNKEL (reference sequence). CDR3 length: 16 amino acids. The V gene end was trimmed by 6 bases and the J gene end by 8 bases; junction bases not matched to a gene: 9. The CDR3 bases are TGTGCCAGCAGTCGAGGGACTAGCGGGGGATATTATGAGCAGTTCTTC. Its translation: CASSRGTSGGYYEQFF.

A single count supports this clone. The V call is TRBV29-1, the J call TRBJ2-5; D is undetermined. CDR3 size: 12 residues. Looked up from germline, CDR1 is SQVTM and CDR2 is ANQGSEA. V lost 5 bases and J 2 bases, leaving 9 bases between the germline ends. CDR3 loop: CSVMAAQETQYF. The DNA of the CDR3 is TGCAGCGTTATGGCAGCTCAAGAGACCCAGTACTTC.

This clone has just a few counts. V usage is TRBV7-2 and J usage is TRBJ1-2; D unresolved. V dropped 6 bases and J dropped 4 bases, with 12 bases sitting between them. Germline loops: CDR1 SGHTA, CDR2 FQGNSA. This CDR3 region has 13 residues. The CDR3 region is CASSYDKAYGYTF. For the CDR3, the DNA is TGTGCCAGCAGTTACGACAAAGCCTATGGCTACACCTTC.

The chain carries TRBV12-5 and TRBJ2-1; D is uncertain. Trimming removed 0 bases from V and 9 bases from J, with 6 bases in between. CDR3 length equals 12 residues. Germline V CDR1 and CDR2: LGHNT, FRNRAP. In DNA, the CDR3 is TGTGCTAGTGGTTTGGTATATGGTGAGCAGTTCTTC. Amino acids: CASGLVYGEQFF.

The chain joins TRBV3-1 (or the pseudogene TRBV3-2) to TRBJ2-5; D gene ambiguous. V was clipped by 1 base and J by 4 bases, with 4 bases between them. CDR3 length equals 12 residues. Per the germline V gene, CDR1 is LGHDT and CDR2 is YNNKEL (reference sequence). The DNA for the CDR3 is TGTGCCAGCAGCCAAGTCACAGAGACCCAGTACTTC. It specifies CASSQVTETQYF.

The genes are TRBV28 and TRBJ1-2; D gene unclear. V shed 3 bases and J shed 8 bases, with 4 bases lying between them. There are 10 residues in the CDR3. In germline, CDR1 is MDHEN, CDR2 SYDVKM. In nucleotides, the CDR3 is TGTGCCAGCAGTTTTAAGGGCTACACCTTC. Encoded protein: CASSFKGYTF.

The genes are TRBV5-6 and TRBJ2-3; D remains unclear. This CDR3 has 12 amino acids. Trimming pared 4 bases from V and 5 bases from J, leaving 8 bases between. The germline gives CDR1 SGHDT, CDR2 YYEEEE. DNA of the CDR3: TGTGCCAGCAGCGGAAGAATAGATACGCAGTATTTT. This gives the protein CASSGRIDTQYF. Full variable domain (outside the CDR3, taken from reference TRBV5-6 and TRBJ2-3): DAGVTQSPTHLIKTRGQQVTLRCSPKSGHDTVSWYQQALGQGPQFIFQYYEEEERQRGNFPDRFSGHQFPNYSSELNVNALLLGDSALYLCASSGRIDTQYFGPGTRLTVL.

This sequence joins TRBV25-1 and TRBJ2-2; the D is unclear. CDR1 MGHDK and CDR2 SYGVNS come from the germline V gene. The CDR3 is 14 residues long. The ends were cut back, 1 base at V and 4 bases at J, with 7 bases in the middle. The CDR3 DNA sequence: TGTGCCAGCAGTGAATCCGTTTCCACCGGGGAGCTGTTTTTT. Amino acid sequence: CASSESVSTGELFF.

The V gene is TRBV7-3, the J gene TRBJ1-6; TRBD1 might be the D (6 bases). Germline V gene data show CDR1 as SGHTA and CDR2 as FQGTGA. V gave up 4 bases and J gave up 7 bases, with 20 bases separating them. The CDR3 is made up of 17 amino acids. CDR3 nucleotide sequence: TGTGCCAGCAGCTCCACCTCAGGGGTTTTGCAGAATTCACCCCTCCACTTT. It yields the protein CASSSTSGVLQNSPLHF.

This clone was counted a single time. The chain employs TRBV7-2 and TRBJ2-1; 15 nucleotides line up with TRBD2. Per germline, CDR1 SGHTA and CDR2 FQGNSA. This CDR3 is built from 16 residues. V shed 6 bases, J shed 6 bases, and the junction held 6 bases outside the gene matches. CDR3 in DNA: TGTGCCAGCAGTCGGACTAGCGGGGGGGAGGGCAATGAGCAGTTCTTC. This gives the protein CASSRTSGGEGNEQFF.

This chain connects TRBV10-1 to TRBJ1-1, with D possibly matching TRBD1 (5 bases). V shed 6 bases and J shed 2 bases, with 10 bases lying between them. Looked up from germline, CDR1 is WNHNN and CDR2 is SYGVQD (reference sequence). The CDR3 is 13 residues long. CDR3 sequence: CASSPDSNTEAFF. CDR3 DNA sequence: TGCGCCAGCAGCCCCGACAGTAACACTGAAGCTTTCTTT.

Only a few counts were recorded for this clone. The chain couples TRBV5-1 to TRBJ2-2; TRBD2 aligns across 8 bases. The ends lost 3 bases at V and 5 bases at J; junction bases unmatched: 9. Germline-derived CDR1 and CDR2 are SGHRS and YFSETQ. The CDR3 spans 16 residues. The CDR3 sequence is CASSSPGTSRTGELFF. CDR3 bases: TGCGCCAGCAGCTCCCCCGGGACTAGTAGGACCGGGGAGCTGTTTTTT.

J is TRBJ2-6 and V is TRBV9; D gene unclear. Germline CDR1 and CDR2: SGDLS and YYNGEE. V shed 1 base and J shed 1 base, with 3 bases lying between them. The CDR3 is made up of 14 amino acids. CDR3 nucleotide sequence: TGTGCCAGCAGCGTATCGTCTGGGGCCAACGTCCTGACTTTC. It yields the protein CASSVSSGANVLTF.

The chain carries TRBV19 and TRBJ2-2; 7 nucleotides align to TRBD1. Germline V gene lookup returns CDR1 LNHDA and CDR2 SQIVND (reference sequence). This CDR3 region has 18 residues. After removal of 1 base from V and 0 bases from J, the junction contained 8 bases not matched to a gene. The CDR3 nucleotides are TGTGCCAGTAGTATAGGCAGGGGGTGGGTCCCGAACACCGGGGAGCTGTTTTTT. It encodes CASSIGRGWVPNTGELFF.

The chain links TRBV18 to TRBJ2-5; no firm D call. V was cut by 3 bases and J by 2 bases, with 7 bases left in between. The CDR3 totals 13 residues. CDR1 is KGHSH and CDR2 is LQKENI in the germline V gene. The CDR3 DNA sequence: TGTGCCAGCTCACCGGGCAGACAAGAGACCCAGTACTTC. Translation gives CASSPGRQETQYF.

This chain joins TRBV5-1 and TRBJ2-6; TRBD1 agrees at 7 bases. Germline-derived CDR1 and CDR2 are SGHRS and YFSETQ. The CDR3 runs to 16 residues. Germline trimming cut 4 bases from V and 3 bases from J; bases unmatched to any gene: 7. The CDR3 nucleotides are TGCGCCAGCAGCGTGACAGGGATCGGTGGGGCCAACGTCCTGACTTTC. It codes for CASSVTGIGGANVLTF.

Only a few counts were recorded for this clone. Different DNA sequences within this sample yield the same CDR3. The chain is built from TRBV18 and TRBJ2-2; 8 nucleotides align to TRBD1. The trim removed 5 bases at V and 1 base at J, leaving 3 bases unmatched. CDR1 and CDR2 (germline): KGHSH, LQKENI. The CDR3 extends over 15 amino acids. The CDR3 DNA is TGTGCCAGCTCAACCGGGACAGGGAACACCGGGGAGCTGTTTTTT. Translation: CASSTGTGNTGELFF. The variable domain in full, with the rest retrieved from reference TRBV18 and TRBJ2-2, is NAGVMQNPRHLVRRRGQEARLRCSPMKGHSHVYWYRQLPEEGLKFMVYLQKENIIDESGMPKERFSAEFPKEGPSILRIQQVVRGDSAAYFCASSTGTGNTGELFFGEGSRLTVL.

This chain joins TRBV21-1 and TRBJ2-7. TRBV21-1 is reported as a pseudogene. CDR3 length: 14 amino acids. The CDR3 loop reads CASSKPPGAYEQYV. CDR3 DNA sequence: TGTGCCAGCAGCAAACCCCCGGGCGCGTACGAGCAGTACGTC.

This clone has more than one count but fewer than ten. The chain is built from TRBV5-4 and TRBJ1-5, with D tentatively TRBD1 (5 bases). The CDR3 runs to 16 residues. Germline values: CDR1 SGHNT, CDR2 YYREEE (reference sequence). The V gene lost 4 bases and the J gene lost 0 bases, with 14 bases spanning the gap. The CDR3 DNA is TGTGCCAGCAGCCGGGGGTCCCCAGATAGCAATCAGCCCCAGCATTTT. Translating it yields CASSRGSPDSNQPQHF.

V usage is TRBV7-8 and J usage is TRBJ2-1, with D unresolved. This CDR3 has 15 residues. Germline V CDR1 and CDR2: SGHVS, FQNEAQ. Trimming stripped 5 bases from V and 2 bases from J, with 13 bases between. CDR3 nucleotide sequence: TGTGCCAGCAGCGCCTATTTGAGTGCCTACAATGAGCAGTTCTTC. It translates to CASSAYLSAYNEQFF. The full variable domain, with the rest looked up from reference TRBV7-8 and TRBJ2-1, is GAGVSQSPRYKVAKRGQDVALRCDPISGHVSLFWYQQALGQGPEFLTYFQNEAQLDKSGLPSDRFFAERPEGSVSTLKIQRTQQEDSAVYLCASSAYLSAYNEQFFGPGTRLTVL.

This chain uses TRBV5-8 with TRBJ2-5, with TRBD2 identical over 9 bases. The CDR3 covers 18 residues. Germline assignment: CDR1 SGHTS and CDR2 YDEGEE. The junction had 15 bases not matched to a gene; V was cut back by 4 bases and J by 2 bases. The CDR3 reads CASSQGGGAFNTQETQYF. CDR3 nucleotides: TGTGCCAGCAGCCAGGGCGGGGGGGCCTTTAACACTCAAGAGACCCAGTACTTC. The whole variable domain, filled in from reference TRBV5-8 and TRBJ2-5, reads EAGVTQSPTHLIKTRGQQATLRCSPISGHTSVYWYQQALGLGLQFLLWYDEGEERNRGNFPPRFSGRQFPNYSSELNVNALELEDSALYLCASSQGGGAFNTQETQYFGPGTRLLVL.